The 17 T cell receptor beta chains below were found in one sample sequenced in a study of beta chain features in type 1 diabetes. Reverse transcription of all isolated RNA meant that expressed TCRB transcripts were sequenced. Generated by immunoSEQ multiplex PCR, the TCRdb table keeps only in-frame clones and is missing some. This sample yields a few hundred thousand clones, of which approximately 16% are seen a single time; around 0.02% belongs to the top ten. Sequenced input: naive CD4+ T cells from blood. The receptors were sampled from a woman aged 18-29 years in good health.

This clone was observed a few times. The CDR3 DNA follows: TGTGCCAGCAGCAGGACTCCCTTAAACAATGAGCAGTTCTTC. Translation gives CASSRTPLNNEQFF. The chain recombines TRBV6-5 with TRBJ2-1; a possible D gene is TRBD2 (5 bases). CDR3 length equals 14 residues. Germline V lookup: CDR1 MNHEY, CDR2 SVGAGI. With 6 bases removed from V and 5 bases from J, the gap between germline ends came to 14 bases.

This clone was counted between two and nine times. The chain links TRBV29-1 to TRBJ2-7, with TRBD1 matching over 8 bases. V lost 6 bases to trimming and J lost 0 bases; unmatched junction nucleotides: 7. The germline V gene encodes CDR1 SQVTM and CDR2 ANQGSEA. This CDR3 contains 14 residues. The DNA for the CDR3 is TGCAGCGTGGCCGGACAGGGCAGCTCCTACGAGCAGTACTTC. Translated: CSVAGQGSSYEQYF.

This clone was recorded a few times. The chain couples TRBV30 to TRBJ2-5, with D uncertain. The CDR3 extends over 14 amino acids. Trimming left V 0 bases short and J 6 bases short, with 14 bases between. Germline CDR1 is GTSNPN and CDR2 is SVGIG (reference sequence). The chain's CDR3 is CAWSVPTYPKTQYF. The CDR3 DNA is TGTGCCTGGAGTGTCCCGACATATCCAAAGACCCAGTACTTC.

This clone occurred a few times. CDR3 protein: CAWRIAGGTDTQYF. CDR3 DNA sequence: TGTGCCTGGAGGATAGCGGGAGGAACAGATACGCAGTATTTT. The chain recombines TRBV30 with TRBJ2-3, with TRBD2 identical over 10 bases. Germline CDR1 reads GTSNPN; CDR2 reads SVGIG (reference sequence). V lost 3 bases to trimming and J lost 3 bases; unmatched junction nucleotides: 3. This CDR3 spans 14 amino acids. Full variable domain (remainder filled in from reference TRBV30 and TRBJ2-3): SQTIHQWPATLVQPVGSPLSLECTVEGTSNPNLYWYRQAAGRGLQLLFYSVGIGQISSEVPQNLSASRPQDRQFILSSKKLLLSDSGFYLCAWRIAGGTDTQYFGPGTRLTVL.

This clone was seen only a few times. The V gene is TRBV9, the J gene TRBJ2-1; D may be TRBD2 (6 bases). V lost 0 bases to trimming and J lost 8 bases, with 24 bases between them. The germline gives CDR1 SGDLS, CDR2 YYNGEE. The CDR3 is 18 residues long. The CDR3 sequence is CASSVAGWAGSIQYEQFF. CDR3 nucleotide sequence: TGTGCCAGCAGCGTAGCTGGATGGGCGGGGAGTATACAATATGAGCAGTTCTTC.

The sample holds a few counts of this clone. This chain links TRBV7-9 with TRBJ1-1, with 7 bases that match TRBD1. The CDR3 has 14 residues. CDR1 is SEHNR and CDR2 is FQNEAQ in the germline V gene (reference sequence). Trimming at V came to 6 bases and at J to 6 bases, leaving 10 bases not matched to a gene. Here the CDR3 DNA reads TGTGCCAGCAGTGACAGGGTGGAAGTGTCTGAAGCTTTCTTT. Translated, it gives CASSDRVEVSEAFF.

This rearrangement joins TRBV6-6 to TRBJ1-1; D is ambiguous. V was trimmed by 2 bases and J by 3 bases, leaving 13 bases between them. Germline V CDR1 and CDR2: MNHNY, SVGAGI (reference sequence). The CDR3 is 15 residues long. CDR3 nucleotide sequence: TGTGCCAGCAGTTACCTTCCTCGACTGGACACTGAAGCTTTCTTT. Translation: CASSYLPRLDTEAFF.

This clone was seen only a few times. This chain links TRBV7-3 with TRBJ2-1; 13 bases map to TRBD2. Trimming at V came to 5 bases and at J to 0 bases, leaving 7 bases not matched to a gene. CDR1 and CDR2 (germline): SGHTA, FQGTGA. The CDR3 runs to 18 residues. The CDR3 nucleotides are TGTGCCAGCAGCCCCGGGACTAGCGGGACTAGCTCCTACAATGAGCAGTTCTTC. Encoded protein: CASSPGTSGTSSYNEQFF. Full variable domain (rest looked up from reference TRBV7-3 and TRBJ2-1): GAGVSQTPSNKVTEKGKYVELRCDPISGHTALYWYRQSLGQGPEFLIYFQGTGAADDSGLPNDRFFAVRPEGSVSTLKIQRTERGDSAVYLCASSPGTSGTSSYNEQFFGPGTRLTVL.

This clone was counted a few times. The gene calls are TRBV28 and TRBJ2-7; tentatively, D is TRBD1 (6 bases). The V gene's germline CDR1 is MDHEN and CDR2 SYDVKM. Trimming pared 3 bases from V and 0 bases from J, leaving 9 bases between. This CDR3 comprises 14 residues. The CDR3 spells CASSFRDNSYEQYF. In DNA form, the CDR3 reads TGTGCCAGCAGTTTTCGGGACAACTCCTACGAGCAGTACTTC.

This clone was detected a few times. The chain has TRBV9 and TRBJ2-1, with D possibly matching TRBD2 (6 bases). This CDR3 spans 17 amino acids. Germline lookup yields CDR1 SGDLS and CDR2 YYNGEE. V was pared by 0 bases and J by 7 bases, with 20 bases between. The chain's CDR3 is CASSVGWTGVGGNEQFF. CDR3 coding DNA: TGTGCCAGCAGCGTAGGATGGACGGGAGTGGGTGGGAATGAGCAGTTCTTC.

The gene calls are TRBV5-1 and TRBJ2-3; 10 bases fit TRBD2. Looked up from germline, CDR1 is SGHRS and CDR2 is YFSETQ. This CDR3 has 17 amino acids. The ends lost 0 bases at V and 4 bases at J; junction bases unmatched: 8. CDR3 nucleotide sequence: TGCGCCAGCAGCTTGGTTGGCAGCGGGAGGGTCGCAGATACGCAGTATTTT. Encoded protein: CASSLVGSGRVADTQYF. Full variable domain (outside the CDR3, taken from reference TRBV5-1 and TRBJ2-3): KAGVTQTPRYLIKTRGQQVTLSCSPISGHRSVSWYQQTPGQGLQFLFEYFSETQRNKGNFPGRFSGRQFSNSRSEMNVSTLELGDSALYLCASSLVGSGRVADTQYFGPGTRLTVL.

A few counts support this clone. The J gene is TRBJ1-5, the V gene TRBV7-9, with D tentatively TRBD1 (6 bases). Germline V gene lookup returns CDR1 SEHNR and CDR2 FQNEAQ (reference sequence). Between the trimmed V and J ends, which lost 7 bases and 2 bases, there was a span of 12 bases. This CDR3 region has 14 residues. CDR3 loop: CASMSAGGNQPQHF. The CDR3 nucleotides are TGTGCCAGCATGTCGGCAGGGGGCAATCAGCCCCAGCATTTT. Looking up the rest from reference TRBV7-9 and TRBJ1-5 gives the full variable domain: DTGVSQNPRHKITKRGQNVTFRCDPISEHNRLYWYRQTLGQGPEFLTYFQNEAQLEKSRLLSDRFSAERPKGSFSTLEIQRTEQGDSAMYLCASMSAGGNQPQHFGDGTRLSIL.

The chain joins TRBV7-2 to TRBJ2-7; maybe TRBD2 (6 bases). This CDR3 contains 12 residues. Between the trimmed V and J ends, which lost 5 bases and 6 bases, there was a span of 11 bases. Germline-derived CDR1 and CDR2 are SGHTA and FQGNSA. The CDR3 DNA reads TGTGCCAGCAGCCTACTAGCTCGCGAGCAGTACTTC. Its translation is CASSLLAREQYF.

This clone was picked up a small number of times. The V gene is TRBV4-1, the J gene TRBJ2-7, with 10 nucleotides matching TRBD2. The junction had 6 bases not matched to a gene; V was cut back by 4 bases and J by 3 bases. The germline CDR1 and CDR2 sequences are MGHRA and YSYEKL. This CDR3 is 15 amino acids long. The CDR3 sequence is CASSLQLAGGYEQYF. In DNA, the CDR3 is TGCGCCAGCAGCCTCCAATTAGCGGGAGGCTACGAGCAGTACTTC.

This chain uses TRBV10-3 with TRBJ2-7; the D is unclear. The germline gives CDR1 ENHRY, CDR2 SYGVKD. This CDR3 is built from 13 residues. Trimming pared 2 bases from V and 2 bases from J, leaving 7 bases between. The CDR3 region has the DNA TGTGCCATCAGTGAGGAGCCGACCTACGAGCAGTACTTC. It translates to CAISEEPTYEQYF.

This clone was seen a handful of times. V and J are TRBV29-1 and TRBJ1-1; 7 nucleotides align to TRBD1. Germline trimming cut 4 bases from V and 0 bases from J; bases unmatched to any gene: 8. Germline CDR1 and CDR2: SQVTM and ANQGSEA. CDR3 length equals 15 residues. Written as DNA, the CDR3 is TGCAGCGTTGTCGGACAGGTTTCCATGAACACTGAAGCTTTCTTT. Its protein is CSVVGQVSMNTEAFF.

This chain connects TRBV7-2 to TRBJ2-7; 7 bases are shared with TRBD2. The CDR3 has 13 amino acids. The germline V gene encodes CDR1 SGHTA and CDR2 FQGNSA. The trim removed 3 bases at V and 3 bases at J, leaving 2 bases unmatched. The CDR3 nucleotides are TGTGCCAGCAGCTTGGGGGGGGTCTACGAGCAGTACTTC. This codes for CASSLGGVYEQYF.